These 7 T cell receptor beta chains originate from one sample sequenced in a study of shared clonotypes between healthy human individuals. The repertoire was sequenced with immunoSEQ multiplex PCR; TCRdb's copy has only in-frame clones and lacks some. The sample records over a million clones, 70% to 80% being singletons. Sequencing was performed on memory CD4+ T cells from PBMCs. Stated subset: CD45RA-negative fraction. These receptors were taken from a man between 18 and 29 years old in good health. Some clones in this sample may be carry-over from other donors' samples.

V usage is TRBV15 and J usage is TRBJ2-4; TRBD1 aligns across 8 bases. The CDR3 contains 14 residues. The germline V gene encodes CDR1 LNHNV and CDR2 YYDKDF (reference sequence). The junction had 4 bases not matched to a gene; V was cut back by 1 base and J by 8 bases. DNA of the CDR3: TGTGCCACCAGCAGAGGGACAGGGCCCTACATTCAGTACTTC. Its translation: CATSRGTGPYIQYF. Full variable domain (outside the CDR3, taken from reference TRBV15 and TRBJ2-4): DAMVIQNPRYQVTQFGKPVTLSCSQTLNHNVMYWYQQKSSQAPKLLFHYYDKDFNNEADTPDNFQSRRPNTSFCFLDIRSPGLGDTAMYLCATSRGTGPYIQYFGAGTRLSVL.

This clone was seen only a few times. The CDR3 DNA is TGTGCCAGCCGAGACAGCTATGGCTACACCTTC. This encodes CASRDSYGYTF. The chain uses TRBV28 and TRBJ1-2, with D tentatively TRBD1 (5 bases). The CDR3 runs 11 residues. Germline CDR1 reads MDHEN; CDR2 reads SYDVKM. Trimming shortened V by 8 bases and J by 4 bases, and 8 bases separated the two germline ends.

The V call is TRBV7-2, the J call TRBJ1-5; tentatively, D is TRBD1 (5 bases). CDR1 is SGHTA and CDR2 is FQGNSA in the germline V gene. This CDR3 has 17 residues. V lost 0 bases and J lost 1, with 13 bases in between. CDR3: CASSLAAGSVSNQPQHF. CDR3 nucleotide sequence: TGTGCCAGCAGCTTAGCGGCAGGGTCAGTAAGCAATCAGCCCCAGCATTTT.

J is TRBJ1-2 and V is TRBV20-1; D unclear. The V gene's germline CDR1 is DFQATT and CDR2 SNEGSKA (reference sequence). Trimming removed 3 bases from V and 7 bases from J, with 9 bases in between. The CDR3 sequence is 11 residues long. The CDR3 DNA is TGCAGTGCTAGTTCCGGGGTTGGCTACACCTTC. As protein: CSASSGVGYTF.

V gene TRBV6-6 combines with J gene TRBJ1-2; weak D call: TRBD1 (5 bases). Germline V gene lookup returns CDR1 MNHNY and CDR2 SVGAGI (reference sequence). V was clipped by 9 bases and J by 0 bases, with 14 bases between them. This CDR3 is 14 amino acids long. The CDR3 bases are TGTGCCAGTGCGGGGCCTAGCACTAACTATGGCTACACCTTC. This codes for CASAGPSTNYGYTF.

V is TRBV5-1 and J is TRBJ2-7, with TRBD2 as a possible D gene (7 bases). With 1 base removed from V and 1 base from J, the gap between germline ends came to 15 bases. CDR3 length: 16 amino acids. Germline V gene lookup returns CDR1 SGHRS and CDR2 YFSETQ. The CDR3 protein is CASSLFSGGPSYEQYF. Here the CDR3 DNA reads TGCGCCAGCAGCTTGTTTTCGGGGGGCCCTTCCTACGAGCAGTACTTC. Based on the CDR3 plus reference TRBV5-1 and TRBJ2-7, the full variable domain is KAGVTQTPRYLIKTRGQQVTLSCSPISGHRSVSWYQQTPGQGLQFLFEYFSETQRNKGNFPGRFSGRQFSNSRSEMNVSTLELGDSALYLCASSLFSGGPSYEQYFGPGTRLTVT.

J is TRBJ1-1 and V is TRBV7-3, with D perhaps matching TRBD1 (5 bases). The germline V gene has CDR1 SGHTA and CDR2 FQGTGA. This CDR3 is built from 15 residues. V was clipped by 5 bases and J by 5 bases, with 18 bases between them. The CDR3 protein is CASSLGAGMETEAFF. The CDR3 DNA sequence: TGTGCCAGCAGCCTTGGGGCCGGGATGGAGACTGAAGCTTTCTTT.